This TCR beta chain was observed in a study of cytomegalovirus exposure and HLA in healthy donors. Background on the study: Unique TCR beta sequences numbering about 100 million came from approximately 180 million T cells in an earlier analysis. Study-wide results and caveats: TCR beta V segments were, for the most part, productive about 87% or about 30% of the time in an earlier analysis. With further analysis later on, most CMV-associated TCR beta chains appeared HLA-restricted.

This CDR3 is built from 13 residues. Per the germline V gene, CDR1 is SGHTA and CDR2 is FQGNSA. The V end lost 3 bases, the J end lost 3 bases, and 9 bases lay between the germline ends. The study ran its PCR with 60 Vbeta and 13 Jbeta primers. Only in-frame clones appear in the TCRdb table, and some are missing; sequencing was by immunoSEQ multiplex PCR. The sample has roughly 93,000 clones, 76% seen once; the top ten hold about 3%. Concerning this clone: Its antigen is not identified.

Sequencing was performed on PBMCs. This chain links TRBV7-2 with TRBJ2-7; no firm D call. The clonotype originates from a middle-aged man in good health and CMV-seronegative. The CDR3 loop reads CASSLSSYYEQYF. CDR3 sequence (DNA): TGTGCCAGCAGCTTGAGCTCCTACTACGAGCAGTACTTC.